Below, one T cell receptor (beta chain) is given with its context. CDR1 is SQVTM, CDR2 ANQGSEA, per germline. This CDR3 region has 14 residues. V dropped 6 bases and J dropped 3 bases, with 15 bases sitting between them. The source of the sample is a study of blood T cell repertoires in COVID-19. Looking at the study overall: Both acute and convalescent COVID-19 samples were obtained from the United States, Italy and Spain. The analysed material was cDNA or gDNA that came from T cells, B-cell-depleted T cells, or PBMCs.

Authors' methods: Amplification of reference gene primers provided the estimated nucleated cell counts. Sequencing was performed with immunoSEQ multiplex PCR; in TCRdb, only in-frame clones are kept and a portion is missing. From that table come the V and J calls and clone size; the DNA was used to work out D and trimming. The sample carries tens of thousands of clones, just over 85% recorded once. This TCR was sampled from a man aged 30 to 39 with acute or convalescent COVID-19. J is TRBJ2-1 and V is TRBV29-1; a possible D gene is TRBD2 (6 bases). Sequences were obtained from peripheral blood. CDR3 sequence reads: CSVARLANYNEQFF. The CDR3 DNA follows: TGCAGCGTCGCCCGTCTAGCGAACTACAATGAGCAGTTCTTC.